This entry describes one T cell receptor beta chain. These data belong to a study of control samples from healthy donors and cancer patients. J gave up 0 bases and V 2 bases, and 6 bases lay outside the gene matches. The CDR3 has 17 residues. Per germline, CDR1 SGHTA and CDR2 FQGTGA. Here immunoSEQ multiplex PCR was the method, and the copy in TCRdb shows in-frame clones only, minus some. Altogether around 150,000 clones are present, nearly 96% being singletons, with the ten largest covering 1%. The receptor's source is a woman aged 30 to 39 in good health. The chain recombines TRBV7-3 with TRBJ2-1; 8 nucleotides agree with TRBD2. The sample taken for sequencing was blood. This CDR3 reads CASSLGASGRSYNEQFF. The CDR3 coding sequence is TGTGCCAGCAGCTTAGGGGCTAGCGGGCGCTCCTACAATGAGCAGTTCTTC.